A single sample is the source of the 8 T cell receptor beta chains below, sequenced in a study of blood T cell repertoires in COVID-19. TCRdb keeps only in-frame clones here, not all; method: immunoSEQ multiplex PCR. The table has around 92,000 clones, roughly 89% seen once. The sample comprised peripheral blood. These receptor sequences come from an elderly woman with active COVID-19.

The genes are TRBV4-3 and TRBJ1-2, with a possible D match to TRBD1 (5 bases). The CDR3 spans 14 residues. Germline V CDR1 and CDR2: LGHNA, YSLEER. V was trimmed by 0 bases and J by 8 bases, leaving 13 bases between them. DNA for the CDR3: TGCGCCAGCAGCCAAGATTGGGGGGGTCGGGGCTACACCTTC. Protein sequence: CASSQDWGGRGYTF.

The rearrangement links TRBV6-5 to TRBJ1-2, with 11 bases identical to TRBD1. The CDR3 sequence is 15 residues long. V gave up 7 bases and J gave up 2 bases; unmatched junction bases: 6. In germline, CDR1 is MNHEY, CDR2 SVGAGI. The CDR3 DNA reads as TGTGCCAGCAATCCGGGGACAGGGGGGAACTATGGCTACACCTTC. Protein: CASNPGTGGNYGYTF.

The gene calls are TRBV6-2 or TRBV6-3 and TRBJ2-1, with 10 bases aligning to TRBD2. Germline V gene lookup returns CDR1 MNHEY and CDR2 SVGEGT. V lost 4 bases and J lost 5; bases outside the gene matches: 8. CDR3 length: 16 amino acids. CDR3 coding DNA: TGTGCCAGCAGTTTAGGAGCGGGAGGGCCCCACAATGAGCAGTTCTTC. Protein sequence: CASSLGAGGPHNEQFF.

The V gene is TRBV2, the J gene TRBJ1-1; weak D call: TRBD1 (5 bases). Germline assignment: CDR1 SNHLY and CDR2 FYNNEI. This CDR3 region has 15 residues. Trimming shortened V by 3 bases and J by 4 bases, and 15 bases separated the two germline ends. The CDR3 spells CASSDQGVMVTEAFF. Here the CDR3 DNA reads TGTGCCAGCAGTGACCAGGGCGTCATGGTCACTGAAGCTTTCTTT.

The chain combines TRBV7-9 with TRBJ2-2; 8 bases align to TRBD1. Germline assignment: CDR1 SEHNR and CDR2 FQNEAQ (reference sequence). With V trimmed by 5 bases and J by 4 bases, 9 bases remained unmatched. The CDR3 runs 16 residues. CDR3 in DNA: TGTGCCAGCAGCCACCTGGACAGGGCGACCACCGGGGAGCTGTTTTTT. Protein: CASSHLDRATTGELFF.

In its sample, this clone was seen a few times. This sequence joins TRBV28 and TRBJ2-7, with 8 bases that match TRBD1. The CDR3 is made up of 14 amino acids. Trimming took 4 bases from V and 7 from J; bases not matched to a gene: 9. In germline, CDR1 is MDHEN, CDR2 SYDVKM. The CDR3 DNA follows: TGTGCCAGCAGTTGGACAGGGCAGATTTGGGAGCAGTACTTC. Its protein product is CASSWTGQIWEQYF.

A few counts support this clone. CDR3 residues: CASSMGLYSGELFF. CDR3 coding DNA: TGTGCCAGTAGTATGGGGCTATACAGCGGGGAGCTGTTTTTT. V is TRBV19 and J is TRBJ2-2; maybe TRBD1 (5 bases). Per germline, CDR1 LNHDA and CDR2 SQIVND (reference sequence). The CDR3 has 14 residues. Trimming stripped 3 bases from V and 7 bases from J, with 12 bases between.

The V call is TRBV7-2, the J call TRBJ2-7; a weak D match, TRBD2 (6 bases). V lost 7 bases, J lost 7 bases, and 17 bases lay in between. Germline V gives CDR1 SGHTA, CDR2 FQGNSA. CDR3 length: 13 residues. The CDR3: CASTFQRAGEQYF. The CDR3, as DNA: TGTGCCAGCACCTTCCAAAGGGCGGGGGAGCAGTACTTC.